Listed here are 13 T cell receptor beta chains from one sample, sequenced in a study of cytomegalovirus exposure and HLA in healthy donors. PCR used 60 Vbeta primers and 13 Jbeta primers. Only in-frame clones appear in the TCRdb table, and some are missing; sequencing was by immunoSEQ multiplex PCR. This sample has 150,000 to 200,000 clones; around 80% occur once, and the top ten carry approximately 1.5%. The sample consisted of PBMCs. The source is a girl aged 10 to 17 in good health and CMV-seropositive.

The chain joins TRBV11-1 to TRBJ1-2; 7 bases map to TRBD1. Germline values: CDR1 SGHAT, CDR2 FQDESV (reference sequence). With V trimmed by 4 bases and J by 0 bases, 8 bases remained unmatched. The CDR3 loop spans 16 amino acids. This CDR3 reads CASSWGTVAPNYGYTF. CDR3 coding DNA: TGTGCCAGCAGCTGGGGGACAGTTGCCCCTAACTATGGCTACACCTTC.

The gene calls are TRBV7-2 and TRBJ2-3; the match to TRBD2 covers 12 bases. Germline V lookup: CDR1 SGHTA, CDR2 FQGNSA. V trimming: 4 bases; J trimming: 1 base; junction bases outside the gene matches: 12. The length of the CDR3 is 19 residues. CDR3 coding DNA: TGTGCCAGCAGCTCAAGACTAGCGGGAGTTCCACCGGGCACAGATACGCAGTATTTT. It yields the protein CASSSRLAGVPPGTDTQYF.

Comments on this clone: Additional DNA sequences in this sample encode the identical CDR3. This rearrangement joins TRBV6-6 to TRBJ1-5, with 8 bases identical to TRBD1. CDR1 and CDR2 from the germline V gene are MNHNY and SVGAGI (reference sequence). This CDR3 has 16 amino acids. V lost 0 bases to trimming and J lost 5 bases; unmatched junction nucleotides: 6. The DNA of the CDR3 is TGTGCCAGCAGTTACTCGTCAGGGGGCCCTGATCAGCCCCAGCATTTT. Its protein is CASSYSSGGPDQPQHF.

The chain has TRBV30 and TRBJ1-2; D call uncertain. Germline assignment: CDR1 GTSNPN and CDR2 SVGIG (reference sequence). The CDR3 extends over 11 amino acids. V lost 0 bases and J 10 bases, leaving 9 bases between the germline ends. CDR3 protein: CAWSVSAAYTF. As DNA, the CDR3 is TGTGCCTGGAGTGTATCTGCGGCCTACACCTTC.

This rearrangement joins TRBV2 to TRBJ2-1; D perhaps matches TRBD2 (5 bases). V was cut by 7 bases and J by 8 bases, with 15 bases left in between. CDR1 SNHLY and CDR2 FYNNEI come from the germline V gene. This CDR3 is 13 amino acids long. CDR3 in DNA: TGTGCCAGCAAAACCGGGGTTTTCGATGAGCAGTTCTTC. Residues: CASKTGVFDEQFF.

The chain links TRBV7-5 to TRBJ2-1; TRBD1, the table's D call, was not compared with the DNA. TRBV7-5 is a recognized pseudogene. The CDR3 runs 16 residues. The CDR3 spells CARSPRTGSSYNEQFF. CDR3 DNA: TGTGCCAGAAGCCCGCGGACAGGGAGCTCCTACAATGAGCAGTTCTTC.

The rearrangement links TRBV5-1 to TRBJ2-3, with TRBD2 matching 12 bases. Trimming at V came to 4 bases and at J to 0 bases, leaving 6 bases not matched to a gene. The CDR3 has 17 amino acids. CDR1 and CDR2 (germline): SGHRS, YFSETQ. CDR3 DNA sequence: TGCGCCAGCAGCCCGGGACTAGCGGGTGCTAGCACAGATACGCAGTATTTT. Translated, it gives CASSPGLAGASTDTQYF.

A few counts support this clone. The chain is built from TRBV4-1 and TRBJ1-2; 9 bases align to TRBD1. The V segment lost 4 bases and the J segment 5 bases; nucleotides outside the gene matches: 8. CDR3 length: 15 amino acids. Germline V gene sequence: CDR1 MGHRA, CDR2 YSYEKL. The CDR3 region has the DNA TGCGCCAGCAGCCGAGAAGGGACAGGGATTTATGGCTACACCTTC. Amino acids: CASSREGTGIYGYTF.

This chain uses TRBV27 with TRBJ2-1; the match to TRBD1 covers 8 bases. V lost 2 bases and J lost 4; bases outside the gene matches: 1. The CDR3 sequence is 14 residues long. Germline V gene sequence: CDR1 MNHEY, CDR2 SMNVEV (reference sequence). CDR3 amino acids: CASSLDRGYNEQFF. DNA of the CDR3: TGTGCCAGCAGTTTAGACAGGGGTTACAATGAGCAGTTCTTC.

This chain connects TRBV27 to TRBJ2-5; 7 nucleotides agree with TRBD1. Germline trimming cut 5 bases from V and 4 bases from J; bases unmatched to any gene: 1. This CDR3 spans 12 amino acids. The germline gives CDR1 MNHEY, CDR2 SMNVEV (reference sequence). The chain's CDR3 is CASSPGGETQYF. CDR3 nucleotides: TGTGCCAGCAGTCCAGGGGGAGAGACCCAGTACTTC.

This rearrangement joins TRBV5-1 to TRBJ1-3, with D possibly TRBD1 on 6 matching bases. Per the germline V gene, CDR1 is SGHRS and CDR2 is YFSETQ. This CDR3 has 16 amino acids. With 0 bases removed from V and 0 bases from J, the gap between germline ends came to 10 bases. CDR3 in DNA: TGCGCCAGCAGCTTGGAGGGCAGGGGCTCTGGAAACACCATATATTTT. Its translation: CASSLEGRGSGNTIYF.

This rearrangement joins TRBV6-5 to TRBJ1-4, with 7 positions matching TRBD1. J was trimmed by 7 bases and V by 0 bases; bases with no gene match: 2. This CDR3 region has 14 residues. The V gene's germline CDR1 is MNHEY and CDR2 SVGAGI. DNA of the CDR3: TGTGCCAGCAGTTACTCGGGACAGCCTGAAAAACTGTTTTTT. Translated: CASSYSGQPEKLFF.

This clone was seen once. CDR3 region: CASSWDRGNTEAFF. The DNA for the CDR3 is TGTGCCAGCAGCTGGGACAGGGGAAACACTGAAGCTTTCTTT. The V gene is TRBV13, the J gene TRBJ1-1; 10 bases align to TRBD1. Trimming cost V 4 bases and J 2 bases; bases outside gene matches: 1. Germline lookup yields CDR1 PRHDT and CDR2 FYEKMQ (reference sequence). The CDR3 is 14 residues long. Drawing the rest from reference TRBV13 and TRBJ1-1, the complete variable domain is AAGVIQSPRHLIKEKRETATLKCYPIPRHDTVYWYQQGPGQDPQFLISFYEKMQSDKGSIPDRFSAQQFSDYHSELNMSSLELGDSALYFCASSWDRGNTEAFFGQGTRLTVV.